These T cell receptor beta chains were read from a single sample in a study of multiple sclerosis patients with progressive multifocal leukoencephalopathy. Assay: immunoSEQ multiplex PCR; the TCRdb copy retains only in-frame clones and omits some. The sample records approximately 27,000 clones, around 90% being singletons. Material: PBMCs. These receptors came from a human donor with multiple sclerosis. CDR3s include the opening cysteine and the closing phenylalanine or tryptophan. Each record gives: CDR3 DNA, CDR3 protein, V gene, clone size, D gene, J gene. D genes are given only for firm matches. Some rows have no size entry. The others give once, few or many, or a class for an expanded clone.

DNA: TGTGCCAGCAGTTCCTACAAACAGGGGGCCTCTGGAAACACCATATATTTT
CDR3: CASSSYKQGASGNTIYF
V: TRBV28
size: NA
D: TRBD1
J: TRBJ1-3

DNA: TGCAGCGTTGAGGAGGGCGGCCAAGGCTACACCTTC
CDR3: CSVEEGGQGYTF
V: TRBV29-1
size: NA
D: NA
J: TRBJ1-2

DNA: TGTGCCAGCAGCCCTACTGGGGGGCGAGGGACCCAGTACTTC
CDR3: CASSPTGGRGTQYF
V: TRBV7-2
size: NA
D: NA
J: TRBJ2-5

DNA: TGTGCCAGCAGTGAAAAACTAGGTTCGCCCATCGAAGCTTTCTTT
CDR3: CASSEKLGSPIEAFF
V: TRBV6-1
size: NA
D: NA
J: TRBJ1-1

DNA: TGTGCCAGCAGCCTAGATCCCCCTACAGCCGATGAGCAGTTCTTC
CDR3: CASSLDPPTADEQFF
V: TRBV9
size: NA
D: NA
J: TRBJ2-1

DNA: TGTGCCAGCAGCTTAGGCCGACTAGCGGGGGTAAACACCGGGGAGCTGTTTTTT
CDR3: CASSLGRLAGVNTGELFF
V: TRBV7-8
size: NA
D: TRBD2
J: TRBJ2-2

DNA: TGTGCCAGCAGCTCCCAGGGCACGCCCCAGCATTTT
CDR3: CASSSQGTPQHF
V: TRBV28
size: NA
D: NA
J: TRBJ1-5

DNA: TGTGCCAGCAGGGGCATATCGGGACAGTTTTACGAGCAGTACTTC
CDR3: CASRGISGQFYEQYF
V: TRBV6-1
size: NA
D: TRBD1
J: TRBJ2-7

DNA: TGTGCCAGTAGTATGGTCAGCATAGGCAATCAGCCCCAGCATTTT
CDR3: CASSMVSIGNQPQHF
V: TRBV19
size: NA
D: NA
J: TRBJ1-5

DNA: TGTGCCAGCAGCTTAAGTTCTGGACCTTCGTATGGCTACACCTTC
CDR3: CASSLSSGPSYGYTF
V: TRBV7-2
size: NA
D: NA
J: TRBJ1-2

DNA: TGTGCCAGCAGTGACAGGGCAACTAATGAAAAACTGTTTTTT
CDR3: CASSDRATNEKLFF
V: TRBV2
size: few
D: NA
J: TRBJ1-4

DNA: TGTGCCAGCAGCTTCGAGCGGAACACTGAAGCTTTCTTT
CDR3: CASSFERNTEAFF
V: TRBV5-6
size: NA
D: NA
J: TRBJ1-1

DNA: TGTGCCAGCAGCTTGCAAGGTGGCGATACGCAGTATTTT
CDR3: CASSLQGGDTQYF
V: TRBV5-6
size: once
D: NA
J: TRBJ2-3

DNA: TGTGCCAGTAGTAGAGACAGCTACGAGCAGTACTTC
CDR3: CASSRDSYEQYF
V: TRBV19
size: few
D: NA
J: TRBJ2-7

DNA: TGTGCCAGCAGTGTGGACAGGTCATACGAGCAGTACTTC
CDR3: CASSVDRSYEQYF
V: TRBV6-5
size: NA
D: TRBD1
J: TRBJ2-7

DNA: TGCGCCAGCAGCTTAGGCCAGGGAACTACGTATGGCTACACCTTC
CDR3: CASSLGQGTTYGYTF
V: TRBV5-1
size: NA
D: NA
J: TRBJ1-2

DNA: TGTGCCAGCTTACAGGGAAGCTCCTATAATTCACCCCTCCACTTT
CDR3: CASLQGSSYNSPLHF
V: TRBV28
size: few
D: NA
J: TRBJ1-6

DNA: TGTGCCAGCAGCTTAGAAAGCGGGGGGTCCTACGAGCAGTACTTC
CDR3: CASSLESGGSYEQYF
V: TRBV7-6
size: once
D: TRBD2
J: TRBJ2-7

DNA: TGTGCCAGCAGCTTAGCCGGGACAGCGACCTTCCTTAACTATGGCTACACCTTC
CDR3: CASSLAGTATFLNYGYTF
V: TRBV7-9
size: NA
D: TRBD1
J: TRBJ1-2

DNA: TGTGCCAGCAGCTCCGGACTAGCGGGGCCCAATGAGCAGTTCTTC
CDR3: CASSSGLAGPNEQFF
V: TRBV27
size: NA
D: TRBD2
J: TRBJ2-1